What follows describes a single T cell receptor (beta chain). Its specificity is not known. Method: immunoSEQ multiplex PCR; TCRdb's copy keeps in-frame clones and lacks some. The sample lists 75,000 to 95,000 clones, more than 75% occurring once. The sample comes from a study of T cell responses to AZD1222 COVID-19 vaccine. Overall study findings and caveats: Repertoire samples came only from after the peak T cell response. Baseline serology detected seropositivity in only six AZD1222 recipients.

The CDR3 is made up of 15 amino acids. Germline V CDR1 and CDR2: MNHEY, SVGAGI. Trimming at V came to 7 bases and at J to 4 bases, leaving 12 bases not matched to a gene. The chain has TRBV6-5 and TRBJ1-2, with 7 nucleotides matching TRBD1. This TCR derives from an adult in good health. The sample was peripheral blood, taken on day 0 of AZD1222 vaccination. The CDR3, as DNA: TGTGCCAGCACCGCGGGACAGAGACCAATCTATGGCTACACCTTC. This encodes CASTAGQRPIYGYTF.